The entry that follows covers one TCR beta chain sequence. This sample stems from a study of blood T cell repertoires in COVID-19. Study-wide background: Collection of acute and convalescent COVID-19 samples took place in the United States, Italy and Spain. The cDNA or gDNA used as material had been derived from T cells, B-cell-depleted T cells, or PBMCs.

Produced via immunoSEQ multiplex PCR; TCRdb's table is partial and in-frame only. The sample has some 220,000 clones; 84% are singletons. This CDR3 comprises 14 residues. Germline CDR1 reads ENHRY; CDR2 reads SYGVKD. V dropped 4 bases and J dropped 6; count of bases not matched to a gene: 4. This receptor was taken from a man aged 45-65 years with acute or convalescent COVID-19. Input material: peripheral blood. The rearrangement links TRBV10-3 to TRBJ2-1, with 9 bases identical to TRBD2. Here the CDR3 reads CAISGLAEGNEQFF. DNA of the CDR3: TGTGCCATCAGTGGACTAGCGGAGGGCAATGAGCAGTTCTTC.